This T cell receptor beta chain derives from a study of T cell repertoires in cytomegalovirus infection. Points from the study as a whole: Within the response measured ex vivo, HLA-C-restricted CMV-specific TCR beta clonotypes were dominant.

This clonotype was seen only a few times. Its antigen is unknown. This CDR3 has 17 residues. Trimming left V 0 bases short and J 4 bases short, with 15 bases between. Germline CDR1 reads SGHVS; CDR2 reads FQNEAQ. TCRdb reanalysed the reads using MiXCR and keeps one entry per CDR3 protein. This table has 170,000 or so distinct CDR3 sequences, about a sixth appearing once. This chain links TRBV7-8 with TRBJ2-2; no firm D call. Sequenced: CD8+ T cells from PBMCs. This sequence was found in a human donor in good health (CMV status not recorded). Some clones in this sample may be carry-over from other donors' samples. The CDR3 here is CASSLAIIGSGTGELFF. The CDR3 DNA is TGTGCCAGCAGCTTAGCTATAATCGGCTCGGGCACCGGGGAGCTGTTTTTT.